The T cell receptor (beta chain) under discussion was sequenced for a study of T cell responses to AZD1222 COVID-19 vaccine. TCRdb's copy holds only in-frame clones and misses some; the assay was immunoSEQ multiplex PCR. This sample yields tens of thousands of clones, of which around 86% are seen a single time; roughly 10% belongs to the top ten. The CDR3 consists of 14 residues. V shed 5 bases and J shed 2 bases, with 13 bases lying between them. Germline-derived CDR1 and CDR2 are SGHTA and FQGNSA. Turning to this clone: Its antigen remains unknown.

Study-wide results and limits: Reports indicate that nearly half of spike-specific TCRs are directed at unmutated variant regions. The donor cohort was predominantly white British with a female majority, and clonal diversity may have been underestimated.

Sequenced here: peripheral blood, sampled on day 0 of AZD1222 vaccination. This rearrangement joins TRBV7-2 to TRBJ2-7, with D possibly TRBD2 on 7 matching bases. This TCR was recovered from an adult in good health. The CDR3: CASSPRGAPYEQYF. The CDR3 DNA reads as TGTGCCAGCAGCCCACGGGGGGCTCCCTACGAGCAGTACTTC.